This T cell receptor (beta chain) comes out of a study of T cells expressing NK-cell markers. Study findings and constraints: The CD3+CD56-NKG2C+ fraction of a handful of donors was likewise dominated by these clonotypes.

As concerns this clonotype: Its antigen is unidentified.

TCRdb reprocessed the 5' RACE reads; each CDR3 protein has one entry and no DNA is given. The sample has roughly 280,000 distinct CDR3 sequences; the top ten hold around 0.42%. CDR3 length: 14 amino acids. CDR1 and CDR2 from the germline V gene are LGHNA and YNFKEQ. The sequence derives from a man younger than 35 in good health. The chain recombines TRBV4-2 with TRBJ1-2; TCRdb selects TRBD1, and the lack of DNA leaves this call unchecked. Sequenced input: blood T cells: a sorted CD56 or NKG2C T cell subset, CD4+ or CD8+ T cells, or bulk PBMC T cells (not recorded which). The CDR3 spells CASSQVTDSYGYTF.